Shown below are 26 T cell receptor beta chains from a single sample sequenced in a study of beta chain features in type 1 diabetes. Overall study findings and caveats: Moderate yet significant TCRB CDR3 shortening was seen in Type 1 diabetes patients in all four CD4+ subsets.

The isolated RNA, all of it, was reverse transcribed, so expressed TCRB transcripts were what got sequenced. Measured with immunoSEQ multiplex PCR; TCRdb has only the in-frame clones, and not every one. This table holds roughly 700,000 clones, under 15% found once. The antigens for these receptors are not known. Sample: naive CD4+ T cells from blood. All receptors derive from a man aged 18 to 29 with type 1 diabetes.

The chain joins TRBV13 to TRBJ2-5; D may be TRBD1 (6 bases). The CDR3 runs 16 residues. The V gene lost 5 bases and the J gene lost 5 bases, with 21 bases spanning the gap. Germline CDR1 reads PRHDT; CDR2 reads FYEKMQ (reference sequence). For the CDR3, the DNA is TGTGCCAGCAGCAGGGGGACCCAACGGCGTGGGGAGACCCAGTACTTC. Amino acid sequence: CASSRGTQRRGETQYF.

The rearrangement joins TRBV6-5 to TRBJ2-4; the match to TRBD1 covers 8 bases. The CDR3 loop spans 14 amino acids. Trimming removed 6 bases from V and 2 bases from J; junction bases left unmatched: 3. Germline values: CDR1 MNHEY, CDR2 SVGAGI. The CDR3 nucleotides are TGTGCCAGCAGCTTCAGGGGGCCCAAAAACATTCAGTACTTC. Its translation is CASSFRGPKNIQYF.

The J gene is TRBJ1-6, the V gene TRBV2; 9 bases line up with TRBD1. The CDR3 length is 15 residues. The V segment lost 0 bases and the J segment 10 bases; nucleotides outside the gene matches: 4. CDR1 and CDR2 from the germline V gene are SNHLY and FYNNEI. This CDR3 reads CASSEAHGQGSPLHF. As DNA, the CDR3 is TGTGCCAGCAGTGAAGCACACGGACAGGGGTCACCCCTCCACTTT.

The rearrangement joins TRBV30 to TRBJ1-2; tentative D call: TRBD1 (5 bases). In germline, CDR1 is GTSNPN, CDR2 SVGIG (reference sequence). The V end lost 4 bases, the J end lost 4 bases, and 16 bases lay between the germline ends. This CDR3 is built from 14 residues. CDR3 sequence: CAWIPDTGSYGYTF. The CDR3 nucleotides are TGTGCCTGGATTCCGGACACGGGATCCTATGGCTACACCTTC.

V gene TRBV5-4 combines with J gene TRBJ1-2; TRBD1 might be the D (6 bases). The CDR3 extends over 15 amino acids. CDR1 and CDR2 (germline): SGHNT, YYREEE (reference sequence). V was cut by 5 bases and J by 0 bases, with 14 bases left in between. The CDR3: CASRAETGANYGYTF. CDR3 nucleotides: TGTGCCAGCAGAGCGGAGACAGGAGCTAACTATGGCTACACCTTC.

This clone appeared a few times. The V call is TRBV2, the J call TRBJ1-5; weak D call: TRBD1 (6 bases). This CDR3 spans 14 amino acids. Germline CDR1 reads SNHLY; CDR2 reads FYNNEI. The V and J ends lost 5 bases and 3 bases respectively, with 11 bases between them. CDR3 protein: CASSRQGNNQPQHF. In DNA form, the CDR3 reads TGTGCCAGCAGTCGCCAGGGGAACAATCAGCCCCAGCATTTT.

CDR3 sequence: CASRVVRDAEAFF. CDR3 sequence (DNA): TGTGCCAGCCGAGTCGTCCGGGACGCTGAAGCTTTCTTT. This chain connects TRBV27 to TRBJ1-1, with D maybe TRBD1 (5 bases). There are 13 residues in the CDR3. With 8 bases removed from V and 6 bases from J, the gap between germline ends came to 16 bases. Germline values: CDR1 MNHEY, CDR2 SMNVEV (reference sequence).

The chain uses TRBV10-3 and TRBJ1-1; 7 nucleotides align to TRBD1. The CDR3 runs to 13 residues. Germline CDR1 is ENHRY and CDR2 is SYGVKD. The trim removed 10 bases at V and 1 base at J, leaving 6 bases unmatched. CDR3 DNA sequence: TGTGCCACCCAGACAGGGACGAACACTGAAGCTTTCTTT. As protein: CATQTGTNTEAFF.

The rearrangement links TRBV7-9 to TRBJ1-2, with TRBD1 matching 8 bases. Looked up from germline, CDR1 is SEHNR and CDR2 is FQNEAQ (reference sequence). The CDR3 is made up of 15 amino acids. Germline trimming cut 4 bases from V and 6 bases from J; bases unmatched to any gene: 10. CDR3 amino acids: CASSSSPGTGHGYTF. For the CDR3, the DNA is TGTGCCAGCAGCTCTTCACCCGGGACAGGCCATGGCTACACCTTC. The entire variable domain, with the rest obtained from reference TRBV7-9 and TRBJ1-2, is as follows: DTGVSQNPRHKITKRGQNVTFRCDPISEHNRLYWYRQTLGQGPEFLTYFQNEAQLEKSRLLSDRFSAERPKGSFSTLEIQRTEQGDSAMYLCASSSSPGTGHGYTFGSGTRLTVV.

This clone was seen more than once but under ten times. The chain recombines TRBV7-9 with TRBJ1-3, with D tentatively TRBD1 (6 bases). The CDR3 runs 13 residues. Trimming took off 1 base at V and 6 bases at J, with 7 bases between the two ends. Germline lookup yields CDR1 SEHNR and CDR2 FQNEAQ (reference sequence). DNA of the CDR3: TGTGCCAGCAGCTTAGACAGGGTAAACACCATATATTTT. Its translation: CASSLDRVNTIYF.

A remark on this clone: Other nucleotide sequences from this sample produce the same CDR3. The gene calls are TRBV2 and TRBJ2-5; tentative D call: TRBD1 (6 bases). Trimming took 6 bases from V and 5 from J, leaving 13 bases between them. CDR3 length equals 13 residues. The germline V gene encodes CDR1 SNHLY and CDR2 FYNNEI. The CDR3 DNA reads as TGTGCCAGCAGCCTACAGGGAGAGGAGACCCAGTACTTC. Translating it yields CASSLQGEETQYF.

The chain has TRBV5-6 and TRBJ1-2, with 7 bases lining up with TRBD1. Germline V gene data show CDR1 as SGHDT and CDR2 as YYEEEE. J was trimmed by 4 bases and V by 3 bases; bases with no gene match: 12. This CDR3 spans 16 amino acids. As DNA, the CDR3 is TGTGCCAGCAGCTCCTTACAGGGGACCCGCGCCTATGGCTACACCTTC. Amino acid sequence: CASSSLQGTRAYGYTF.

This clone showed up just a few times. The V gene is TRBV30, the J gene TRBJ1-6, with a weak D call TRBD1 (5 bases). Germline V gene sequence: CDR1 GTSNPN, CDR2 SVGIG (reference sequence). The CDR3 has 15 amino acids. The V and J ends lost 0 bases and 7 bases respectively, with 13 bases between them. CDR3 region: CAWSVQGERNSPLHF. CDR3 DNA: TGTGCCTGGAGTGTGCAAGGGGAACGAAATTCACCCCTCCACTTT.

This clone has just a few counts. V usage is TRBV28 and J usage is TRBJ1-2; 9 nucleotides line up with TRBD1. Unmatched junction bases numbered 7, after V lost 10 bases and J lost 4 bases. Germline V gene data show CDR1 as MDHEN and CDR2 as SYDVKM. The CDR3 is made up of 13 amino acids. CDR3 in amino acids: CATPDRGTYGYTF. In DNA, the CDR3 is TGTGCCACCCCGGACAGGGGAACCTATGGCTACACCTTC.

This clone was detected a few times. V gene TRBV4-2 combines with J gene TRBJ2-7, with TRBD2 identical over 8 bases. CDR3 length: 15 amino acids. CDR1 is LGHNA and CDR2 is YNFKEQ in the germline V gene. J was trimmed by 2 bases and V by 4 bases; bases with no gene match: 7. CDR3 amino acids: CASSPTGGSPYEQYF. The CDR3 DNA is TGTGCCAGCAGCCCCACGGGGGGGAGTCCCTACGAGCAGTACTTC.

This clone appeared a few times. This chain uses TRBV19 with TRBJ2-3; 9 bases agree with TRBD1. Trimming cost V 4 bases and J 6 bases; bases outside gene matches: 8. The CDR3 has 15 residues. CDR1 is LNHDA, CDR2 SQIVND, per germline (reference sequence). The CDR3 region is CASSTPQGARDTQYF. Written as DNA, the CDR3 is TGTGCCAGTAGTACCCCACAGGGGGCGCGTGATACGCAGTATTTT.

The V gene is TRBV10-1, the J gene TRBJ2-2; possibly TRBD1 for D (6 bases). Trimming removed 6 bases from V and 1 base from J, with 12 bases in between. The CDR3 has 15 amino acids. CDR1 is WNHNN and CDR2 is SYGVQD in the germline V gene (reference sequence). The CDR3 is CASRSGQLNTGELFF. The CDR3 nucleotides are TGCGCCAGCAGATCTGGACAGTTGAACACCGGGGAGCTGTTTTTT.

The genes are TRBV6-5 and TRBJ2-5; D unresolved. Germline V gives CDR1 MNHEY, CDR2 SVGAGI. The CDR3 length is 16 residues. V shed 2 bases and J shed 2 bases, with 15 bases lying between them. Written as DNA, the CDR3 is TGTGCCAGCAGTTACGCGGTAAAATCTCTTCAAGAGACCCAGTACTTC. Encoded protein: CASSYAVKSLQETQYF.

The chain employs TRBV9 and TRBJ1-5; maybe TRBD1 (5 bases). With 4 bases removed from V and 4 bases from J, the gap between germline ends came to 15 bases. The length of the CDR3 is 15 residues. Germline V CDR1 and CDR2: SGDLS, YYNGEE. CDR3 amino acids: CASSHTGERNQPQHF. The CDR3 bases are TGTGCCAGCAGCCATACAGGTGAGAGGAATCAGCCCCAGCATTTT.

In its sample, this clone was seen a few times. The rearrangement uses TRBV13 and TRBJ1-2; D gene uncertain. The CDR3 length is 15 residues. The V end was cut by 4 bases, the J end by 1 base, with 13 bases between. The germline V gene has CDR1 PRHDT and CDR2 FYEKMQ (reference sequence). CDR3 nucleotides: TGTGCCAGCAGCTCCCCGACCGAAAGTAACTATGGCTACACCTTC. It specifies CASSSPTESNYGYTF.

The rearrangement uses TRBV10-3 and TRBJ2-5; D call uncertain. CDR1 and CDR2 (germline): ENHRY, SYGVKD. The CDR3 contains 12 residues. Trimming cost V 6 bases and J 7 bases, with 12 bases left between them. CDR3 DNA sequence: TGTGCCATCAGAGACAAAGAACTGACCCAGTACTTC. Amino acids: CAIRDKELTQYF.

V usage is TRBV5-4 and J usage is TRBJ1-2; D not resolved. Germline V gene data show CDR1 as SGHNT and CDR2 as YYREEE (reference sequence). Trimming took 2 bases from V and 4 from J, leaving 12 bases between them. The CDR3 has 14 amino acids. Here the CDR3 reads CASSLPQLVYGYTF. CDR3 in DNA: TGTGCCAGCAGCTTACCCCAACTTGTCTATGGCTACACCTTC.

The table lists this clone with a few counts. The chain employs TRBV2 and TRBJ1-2; D ambiguous. This CDR3 has 14 residues. Germline V gives CDR1 SNHLY, CDR2 FYNNEI. The V end was cut by 7 bases, the J end by 4 bases, with 16 bases between. The DNA for the CDR3 is TGTGCCAGCACTCTGCGCGGGGATTTCTATGGCTACACCTTC. Its translation: CASTLRGDFYGYTF.

The table lists this clone with a few counts. The CDR3 bases are TGTGCCAGCACTCTGGGGCGGGTCTACGAGCAGTACTTC. This translates into CASTLGRVYEQYF. This chain connects TRBV28 to TRBJ2-7; D could derive from TRBD1 or TRBD2 (5 bases each). CDR3 length: 13 residues. The germline gives CDR1 MDHEN, CDR2 SYDVKM. The V end was cut by 7 bases, the J end by 3 bases, with 13 bases between.

This clone was observed a few times. V usage is TRBV5-6 and J usage is TRBJ2-3; 13 bases agree with TRBD2. Losses at the gene ends were 4 bases for V and 15 bases for J; bases not matched to a gene: 5. Germline V lookup: CDR1 SGHDT, CDR2 YYEEEE. The CDR3 length is 12 residues. The DNA for the CDR3 is TGTGCCAGCAGCACGACTAGCGGGGGGCGATATTTT. Its translation is CASSTTSGGRYF.

This clone was seen a few times. The CDR3: CASSEFGQGQEKLFF. CDR3 coding DNA: TGTGCCAGCAGTGAATTTGGACAGGGGCAGGAAAAACTGTTTTTT. The chain carries TRBV2 and TRBJ1-4; 9 positions match TRBD1. The CDR3 sequence is 15 residues long. The trim removed 2 bases at V and 8 bases at J, leaving 6 bases unmatched. Germline V gene lookup returns CDR1 SNHLY and CDR2 FYNNEI.